Shown below are 7 T cell receptor beta chains from a single sample sequenced in a study of identical twins (dated by TCRdb to the mid-2010s). Library creation used 5' RACE. The data were produced on an Illumina HiSeq 2000. TCRdb trimmed public reads at Q25 via fastp, called clones via MiXCR and kept in-frame beta chains. Identical CDR3 protein sequences are pooled into one entry, listed with their most common genes and DNA. The sample table lists under 900,000 distinct CDR3 sequences, roughly an eighth of them with a count of one. The top ten hold about 1.5% of the sample. This same sample was also part of a study on yellow fever vaccine responses in identical twins.

Sequenced material: PBMCs. These TCRs come from a young woman in good health.

V is TRBV5-1 and J is TRBJ2-1; 8 nucleotides align to TRBD1. CDR1 and CDR2 (germline): SGHRS, YFSETQ. This CDR3 has 15 residues. J gave up 9 bases and V 0 bases, and 8 bases lay outside the gene matches. CDR3 loop: CASSLEGQAFAEQFF. In nucleotides, the CDR3 is TGCGCCAGCAGCTTGGAGGGACAGGCTTTTGCTGAGCAGTTCTTC.

The rearrangement uses TRBV5-1 and TRBJ2-3, with TRBD2 matching 9 bases. The CDR3 sequence is 16 residues long. Per germline, CDR1 SGHRS and CDR2 YFSETQ. V trimming: 4 bases; J trimming: 1 base; junction bases outside the gene matches: 7. CDR3 DNA: TGCGCCAGCAGCCGAACTAGCGGGCTCGGCACAGATACGCAGTATTTT. This sequence encodes CASSRTSGLGTDTQYF.

J is TRBJ2-5 and V is TRBV5-1, with 12 nucleotides matching TRBD2. Germline lookup yields CDR1 SGHRS and CDR2 YFSETQ. V trimming: 2 bases; J trimming: 4 bases; junction bases outside the gene matches: 9. The CDR3 covers 17 residues. CDR3 sequence (DNA): TGCGCCAGCAGCTTATCTAGCGGGAGGGGGAGAGGAGAGACCCAGTACTTC. Translating gives CASSLSSGRGRGETQYF.

This sequence joins TRBV2 and TRBJ2-5; 8 bases match TRBD2. This CDR3 region has 15 residues. The junction had 9 bases not matched to a gene; V was cut back by 7 bases and J by 2 bases. Looked up from germline, CDR1 is SNHLY and CDR2 is FYNNEI. The CDR3: CASNRAGVGQETQYF. The CDR3 region has the DNA TGTGCCAGCAACCGAGCGGGGGTGGGTCAAGAGACCCAGTACTTC.

This clonotype has just a few counts. The rearrangement links TRBV5-1 to TRBJ2-7; unclear D gene. Deletions cut 0 bases from V and 2 bases from J, with 9 bases between. Germline V gene lookup returns CDR1 SGHRS and CDR2 YFSETQ. The CDR3 loop spans 14 amino acids. This chain's CDR3 is CASSLDLTPYEQYF. DNA of the CDR3: TGCGCCAGCAGCTTGGACCTCACACCCTACGAGCAGTACTTC.

This sequence joins TRBV7-6 and TRBJ1-1; TRBD1 aligns across 11 bases. The CDR3 is made up of 16 amino acids. From germline, CDR1 is SGHVS and CDR2 FNYEAQ. With 5 bases clipped from V and 0 bases from J, the junction kept 5 bases outside the gene matches. CDR3 residues: CASSPRTGGMNTEAFF. The CDR3 DNA reads TGTGCCAGCAGCCCCCGGACAGGGGGCATGAACACTGAAGCTTTCTTT.

Ten or more counts support this clonotype. The CDR3 DNA sequence: TGTGCCAGCAGTTCAGACAGGGTTTCAGGTGAAAAACTGTTTTTT. Translating it yields CASSSDRVSGEKLFF. V gene TRBV12-3 or TRBV12-4 combines with J gene TRBJ1-4, with 7 bases lining up with TRBD1. Trimming at V came to 4 bases and at J to 7 bases, leaving 9 bases not matched to a gene. The CDR3 is 15 residues long.